These T cell receptor beta chains were read from a single sample in a study of tumor-infiltrating lymphocytes in primary liver carcinoma. TCRdb re-called the multiplex PCR reads with MiXCR, one entry per CDR3 protein. This sample has about 110,000 distinct CDR3 sequences; about four fifths occur once, and the top ten carry roughly a fifth. The sequencing input was liver tumor tissue from sampling region 3. The receptor set was obtained from a man aged 35 to 55 with primary liver carcinoma and hepatitis B virus infection. Each CDR3 is given with its conserved first and last residue. D genes are given only for firm matches. Where a row states a size, it is once, few, many or the class of an expanded clone; other rows omit it.

D	V	J	size	CDR3	DNA
.	TRBV10-3	TRBJ2-7	.	CAISGPGNHEQYF	TGTGCCATCAGTGGCCCGGGGAATCACGAGCAATACTTC
.	TRBV4-3	TRBJ2-7	.	CASSRGQVSYEHYF	TGCGCCAGCAGCCGAGGTCAGGTCTCCTACGAGCACTACTTC
TRBD2	TRBV7-8	TRBJ2-7	.	CARSLTSAYEQYF	TGTGCCAGGAGCCTTACTAGCGCATACGAGCAGTACTTC
.	TRBV11-2	TRBJ2-4	once	CTSTTSTVAKDIQYF	TGTACCAGCACCACTTCGACGGTAGCCAAAGACATTCAGTACTTC
.	TRBV29-1	TRBJ2-1	.	CIVFNNEQLF	TGCATCGTTTTCAACAATGAGCAGCTCTTC
.	TRBV11-2	TRBJ2-1	.	CASSLTNGSHEQFF	TGTGCCAGCAGCTTAACTAATGGGAGCCATGAGCAGTTCTTC
.	TRBV6-1	TRBJ1-5	.	CANSEWGMGNQPQHF	TGTGCCAACAGTGAATGGGGAATGGGGAATCAGCCCCAGCATTTT
TRBD2	TRBV6-2/TRBV6-3	TRBJ2-7	once	CASSSPTSGGYEQYF	TGTGCCAGCAGCTCTCCGACTAGCGGAGGGTACGAGCAATATTTC
.	TRBV5-4	TRBJ2-5	.	CASNTDKETQYF	TGTGCCAGCAATACGGACAAAGAGACCCAGTACTTC
.	TRBV6-5	TRBJ2-1	.	CVSSHMSSYNEQFF	TGTGTCAGCAGCCATATGAGCTCCTACAATGAGCAATTCTTC
TRBD1	TRBV12-3/TRBV12-4	TRBJ2-3	many	CASSLALYGQRGTGDTQYF	TGTGCCAGCAGTTTAGCGCTTTATGGGCAAAGGGGGACAGGGGATACGCAGTATTTT
.	TRBV10-3	TRBJ1-1	.	CAFSTGGQENTEALF	TGTGCCTTTTCCACCGGGGGACAAGAGAACACTGAAGCTCTCTTT
.	TRBV5-1	TRBJ2-3	.	CASSLKGRASTDTQYF	TGCGCCAGTAGCTTGAAGGGCCGTGCTAGCACAGATACGCAGTATTTT
.	TRBV11-2	TRBJ1-5	.	CVSSLAGGGNQPQHF	TGTGTCAGCAGCTTAGCGGGGGGCGGCAATCAGCCCCAGCATTTT
.	TRBV28	TRBJ2-5	.	CASCSGETHYF	TGTGCCAGCTGTTCGGGCGAGACCCACTACTTC
.	TRBV12-3/TRBV12-4	TRBJ2-1	.	CASRFAGTSCNEQFF	TGTGCCAGCAGATTCGCGGGAACCTCCTGCAATGAGCAGTTCTTC
.	TRBV5-4	TRBJ2-5	.	CASNLDKAVKYF	TGTGCCAGTAACTTGGACAAGGCCGTCAAATACTTC